Following are 9 T cell receptor beta chains from one sample sequenced in a study of molecular identifiers for immune sequencing clone quantification. One entry per CDR3 protein results from TCRdb running MiXCR on the PCR reads. Here the sample spans over 550,000 distinct CDR3 sequences, around 25% being singletons. The sequenced sample was naive CD8+ T cells from blood, with Jurkat cell RNA spiked in. Subset denoted: FACS-sorted CD8+CD4-CCR7+CD45RA+ naive T cells. The source is a human donor in good health. Some libraries in this study had Jurkat cell RNA spiked in.

The chain is built from TRBV6-2 or TRBV6-3 and TRBJ1-5; D ambiguous. Germline lookup yields CDR1 MNHEY and CDR2 SVGEGT. Trimming left V 5 bases short and J 2 bases short, with 13 bases between. This CDR3 contains 15 residues. CDR3 sequence (DNA): TGTGCCAGCAGTAAGGTCCCGAATGGCAATCAGCCCCAGCATTTT. Amino acid sequence: CASSKVPNGNQPQHF.

This clonotype has at least ten counts. The gene calls are TRBV7-9 and TRBJ2-3, with D possibly called TRBD1 or TRBD2 (6 bases each). The CDR3 has 16 amino acids. CDR1 SEHNR and CDR2 FQNEAQ come from the germline V gene (reference sequence). V lost 1 base to trimming and J lost 2 bases, with 13 bases between them. CDR3 sequence reads: CASSLVSRGPTDTQYF. The CDR3 nucleotides are TGTGCCAGCAGCTTAGTGTCCCGGGGGCCCACAGATACGCAGTATTTT.

Ten or more counts support this clonotype. The V gene is TRBV4-1, the J gene TRBJ2-7; 8 nucleotides match TRBD1. The CDR3 runs 13 residues. V shed 4 bases and J 5 bases; nucleotides not matched to a gene: 4. The germline gives CDR1 MGHRA, CDR2 YSYEKL. In nucleotides, the CDR3 is TGCGCCAGCAGCCCCGGACAGGGCCACGAGCAGTACTTC. It is translated as CASSPGQGHEQYF.

This clonotype appeared a few times. The V call is TRBV30, the J call TRBJ2-1; D possibly matches TRBD1 or TRBD2 (6 bases each). This CDR3 spans 13 amino acids. The V gene's germline CDR1 is GTSNPN and CDR2 SVGIG (reference sequence). V gave up 0 bases and J gave up 5 bases, with 8 bases separating them. The CDR3 sequence: CAWSVGGHNEQFF. The CDR3, as DNA: TGTGCCTGGAGTGTAGGGGGGCACAATGAGCAGTTCTTC.

This clonotype was counted ten times or more. The V gene is TRBV29-1, the J gene TRBJ1-1, with a tentative D call TRBD1 (5 bases). Germline lookup yields CDR1 SQVTM and CDR2 ANQGSEA. The CDR3 is made up of 13 amino acids. V was pared by 7 bases and J by 6 bases, with 18 bases between. The CDR3 region has the DNA TGCAGCGGGGGGTGGGGGATCACGGCTGAAGCTTTCTTT. This translates into CSGGWGITAEAFF.

There are a few counts of this clonotype. The V call is TRBV12-3 or TRBV12-4, the J call TRBJ2-5, with D possibly called TRBD1 or TRBD2 (5 bases each). Trimming took off 5 bases at V and 0 bases at J, with 19 bases between the two ends. The CDR3 has 17 residues. In DNA form, the CDR3 reads TGTGCCAGCAGTGGGGACCCAGCGAGATTTGACCAAGAGACCCAGTACTTC. It encodes CASSGDPARFDQETQYF.

As to this clonotype: Germline and junction disagree at one end, which may indicate a read error. The chain joins TRBV7-9 to TRBJ1-2; D is unclear. The CDR3 has 13 residues. Germline CDR1 reads SEHNR; CDR2 reads FQNEAQ (reference sequence). CDR3 nucleotide sequence: TGTGCCAGCGGCTTAGTCTTGCCTGATGGCTGCACCTTC. Translating gives CASGLVLPDGCTF.

This clonotype was detected many times. The CDR3 protein is CAWSVGVPTYEQYF. The CDR3 DNA follows: TGTGCCTGGAGTGTCGGGGTTCCCACCTACGAGCAGTACTTC. The chain carries TRBV30 and TRBJ2-7; D perhaps matches TRBD2 (5 bases). Germline values: CDR1 GTSNPN, CDR2 SVGIG (reference sequence). The CDR3 length is 14 residues. Between the trimmed V and J ends, which lost 0 bases and 2 bases, there was a span of 11 bases.

This clonotype was recorded at least ten times. The chain carries TRBV29-1 and TRBJ2-5, with TRBD2 matching over 7 bases. This CDR3 is 16 amino acids long. Trimming at V came to 0 bases and at J to 4 bases, leaving 11 bases not matched to a gene. In germline, CDR1 is SQVTM, CDR2 ANQGSEA. Written as DNA, the CDR3 is TGCAGCGTTGAAGAGCCTAGCGGCGGGTCGACAGAGACCCAGTACTTC. Protein sequence: CSVEEPSGGSTETQYF.